Following are 9 T cell receptor beta chains from one sample sequenced in a study of T cell responses to AZD1222 COVID-19 vaccine. TCRdb's table, derived via immunoSEQ multiplex PCR, lists solely in-frame clones and lacks some. The data show around 99,000 clones, roughly nine tenths seen once. Sequenced material: peripheral blood, taken on day 0 of AZD1222 vaccination. Every receptor here comes from an adult in good health.

V gene TRBV5-1 combines with J gene TRBJ1-1; a possible D gene is TRBD1 (5 bases). Germline values: CDR1 SGHRS, CDR2 YFSETQ. V lost 1 base and J lost 7, with 17 bases in between. CDR3 length equals 15 residues. In DNA form, the CDR3 reads TGCGCCAGCAGCTTGTCCACTCGGACACGTTATGAAGCTTTCTTT. This encodes CASSLSTRTRYEAFF.

With regard to this clone: The sample has other DNA sequences that encode this CDR3 too. The rearrangement uses TRBV6-5 and TRBJ1-1; 7 bases map to TRBD1. The CDR3 is made up of 12 amino acids. CDR1 is MNHEY, CDR2 SVGAGI, per germline. Unmatched junction bases numbered 1, after V lost 5 bases and J lost 4 bases. Here the CDR3 DNA reads TGTGCCAGCAGTAGACAGGGCACTGAAGCTTTCTTT. Translating it yields CASSRQGTEAFF.

V gene TRBV5-4 combines with J gene TRBJ2-6; no reliable D call. Trimming stripped 4 bases from V and 0 bases from J, with 14 bases between. Germline values: CDR1 SGHNT, CDR2 YYREEE (reference sequence). The CDR3 runs to 17 residues. The CDR3 DNA reads TGTGCCAGCAGCCGCCTGGTAGAGAGCTCTGGGGCCAACGTCCTGACTTTC. Encoded protein: CASSRLVESSGANVLTF.

V gene TRBV9 combines with J gene TRBJ2-5; perhaps TRBD2 as D (5 bases). The germline V gene has CDR1 SGDLS and CDR2 YYNGEE. Trimming left V 4 bases short and J 1 base short, with 14 bases between. The CDR3 contains 15 residues. CDR3 residues: CASSPWGDSQETQYF. CDR3 in DNA: TGTGCCAGCAGCCCCTGGGGAGATTCCCAAGAGACCCAGTACTTC.

The genes are TRBV4-2 and TRBJ2-3; 8 nucleotides align to TRBD2. Germline V lookup: CDR1 LGHNA, CDR2 YNFKEQ. Losses at the gene ends were 0 bases for V and 2 bases for J; bases not matched to a gene: 7. The CDR3 consists of 17 residues. The CDR3 DNA follows: TGTGCCAGCAGCCAAGATAAGGCGGGGGGCCTCACAGATACGCAGTATTTT. Residues: CASSQDKAGGLTDTQYF.

J is TRBJ2-5 and V is TRBV7-2; D may be TRBD1 or TRBD2 (7 bases each). The CDR3 contains 15 residues. Germline V lookup: CDR1 SGHTA, CDR2 FQGNSA. The V gene lost 3 bases and the J gene lost 6 bases, with 17 bases spanning the gap. The DNA of the CDR3 is TGTGCCAGCAGCTTGGGGAACAGGGGAGGGAAGACCCAGTACTTC. This gives the protein CASSLGNRGGKTQYF.

The chain has TRBV6-5 and TRBJ2-3; D not resolved. The germline V and J ends were trimmed by 4 bases and 1 base, with 6 bases remaining between them. The CDR3 has 13 amino acids. The germline CDR1 and CDR2 sequences are MNHEY and SVGAGI. CDR3 loop: CASSFLGTDTQYF. The CDR3 bases are TGTGCCAGCAGTTTCCTTGGCACAGATACGCAGTATTTT.

This clone was seen a few times. This chain uses TRBV4-3 with TRBJ1-1; D is perhaps TRBD1 (6 bases). V was pared by 4 bases and J by 4 bases, with 13 bases between. The CDR3 spans 14 residues. Germline V lookup: CDR1 LGHNA, CDR2 YSLEER. CDR3 coding DNA: TGCGCCAGCAGCCTTGCAGGGGACGGCACTGAAGCTTTCTTT. Amino acids: CASSLAGDGTEAFF.

DNA for the CDR3: TGTGCCAGCAGCGTAGTGGCTAGCGGGGGGGTACAGTATTTT. Translating gives CASSVVASGGVQYF. This chain connects TRBV9 to TRBJ2-3, with 12 bases that match TRBD2. In germline, CDR1 is SGDLS, CDR2 YYNGEE. The V gene end was trimmed by 0 bases and the J gene end by 12 bases; junction bases not matched to a gene: 5. This CDR3 is built from 14 residues.